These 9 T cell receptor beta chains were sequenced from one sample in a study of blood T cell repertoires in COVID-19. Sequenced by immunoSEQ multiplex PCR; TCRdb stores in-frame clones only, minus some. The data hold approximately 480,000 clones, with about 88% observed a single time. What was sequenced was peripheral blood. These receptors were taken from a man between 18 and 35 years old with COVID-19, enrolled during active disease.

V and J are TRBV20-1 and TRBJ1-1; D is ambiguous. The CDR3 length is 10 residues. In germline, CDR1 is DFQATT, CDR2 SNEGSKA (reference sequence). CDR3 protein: CLPPNTEAFF. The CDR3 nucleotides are TGCCTCCCCCCGAACACTGAAGCTTTCTTT.

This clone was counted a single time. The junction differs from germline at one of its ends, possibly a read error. In DNA, the CDR3 is TGTGCCAGCAGCCTCGCGTATCAACCGGTCTTC. It translates to CASSLAYQPVF. The V gene is TRBV3-1 (or the pseudogene TRBV3-2), the J gene TRBJ2-1; D remains ambiguous. This CDR3 is built from 11 residues. Germline V gene lookup returns CDR1 LGHDT and CDR2 YNNKEL (reference sequence).

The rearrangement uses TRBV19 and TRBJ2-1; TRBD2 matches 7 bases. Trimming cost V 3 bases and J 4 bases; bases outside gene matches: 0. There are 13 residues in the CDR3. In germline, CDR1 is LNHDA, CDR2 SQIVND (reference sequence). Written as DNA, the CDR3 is TGTGCCAGTAGTATGGGAGGGTACAATGAGCAGTTCTTC. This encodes CASSMGGYNEQFF.

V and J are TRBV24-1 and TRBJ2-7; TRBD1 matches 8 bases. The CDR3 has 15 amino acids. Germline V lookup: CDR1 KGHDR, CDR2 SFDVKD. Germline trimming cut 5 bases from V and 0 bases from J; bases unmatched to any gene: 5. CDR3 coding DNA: TGTGCCACCAGTGCGGGGGACAGGAGCTCCTACGAGCAGTACTTC. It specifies CATSAGDRSSYEQYF.

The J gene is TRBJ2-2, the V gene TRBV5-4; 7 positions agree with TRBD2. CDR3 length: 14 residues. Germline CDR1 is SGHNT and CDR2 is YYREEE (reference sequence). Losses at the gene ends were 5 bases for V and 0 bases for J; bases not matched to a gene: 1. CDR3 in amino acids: CASRSGTNTGELFF. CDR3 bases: TGTGCCAGCAGGAGCGGGACGAACACCGGGGAGCTGTTTTTT.

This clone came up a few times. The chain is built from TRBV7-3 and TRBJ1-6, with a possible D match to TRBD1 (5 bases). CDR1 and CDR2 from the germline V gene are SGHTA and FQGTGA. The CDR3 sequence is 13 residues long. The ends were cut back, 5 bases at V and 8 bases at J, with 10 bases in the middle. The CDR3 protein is CASSKGRDSPLHF. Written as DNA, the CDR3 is TGTGCCAGCAGCAAAGGCAGGGATTCACCCCTCCACTTT.

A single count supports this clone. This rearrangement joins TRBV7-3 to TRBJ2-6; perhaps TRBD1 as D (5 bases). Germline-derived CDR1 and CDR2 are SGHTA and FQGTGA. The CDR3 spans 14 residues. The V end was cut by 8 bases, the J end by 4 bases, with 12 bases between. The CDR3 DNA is TGTGCCAGCTCCTTGGGGCCCGGGGCCAACGTCCTGACTTTC. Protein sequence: CASSLGPGANVLTF.

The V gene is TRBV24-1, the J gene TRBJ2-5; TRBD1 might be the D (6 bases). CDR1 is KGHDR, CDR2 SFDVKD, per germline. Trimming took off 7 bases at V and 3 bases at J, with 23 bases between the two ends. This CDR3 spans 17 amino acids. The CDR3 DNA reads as TGTGCCACCAGGCCAACCCTGGCAGGGGCCATCAAAGAGACCCAGTACTTC. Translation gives CATRPTLAGAIKETQYF.

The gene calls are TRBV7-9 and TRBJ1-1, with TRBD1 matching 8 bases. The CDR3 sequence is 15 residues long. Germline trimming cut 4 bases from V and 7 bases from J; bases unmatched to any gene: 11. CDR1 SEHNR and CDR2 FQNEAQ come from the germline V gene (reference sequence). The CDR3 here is CASSSRTGYPYEAFF. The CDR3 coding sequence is TGTGCCAGCAGCTCCCGGACAGGGTACCCCTATGAAGCTTTCTTT.